This TCR beta chain was retrieved from a study of CD8+ T cells in alopecia areata. Whole-study results and caveats: Tofacitinib significantly reduced both scalp clonality and expanded CD8+ clones among the top 100.

On this clone itself: As yet, its antigen is unknown.

cDNA prepared by RNA extraction and subsequent reverse transcription served as the template for sequencing. Method: immunoSEQ multiplex PCR; TCRdb's copy keeps in-frame clones and lacks some. The sample lists some 110,000 clones; 58% were seen once. Treatment in this sample: oral pan-JAK inhibitor, 5-10 mg twice daily. In alopecia areata patients, both lesional scalp punch biopsies and peripheral blood were collected. The CDR3 has 16 residues. Germline CDR1 is MNHEY and CDR2 is SVGAGI. V was shortened by 2 bases and J by 2 bases, with 12 bases between the two germline ends. Source: CD8+ T cells sorted from blood, taken at week 4, from a patient treated with tofacitinib. This chain joins TRBV6-5 and TRBJ2-2, with D possibly matching TRBD2 (7 bases). This clonotype originated in a human donor with alopecia areata. CDR3 sequence (DNA): TGTGCCAGCAGTTACAGTAGGGGGGGAAACACCGGGGAGCTGTTTTTT. Protein sequence: CASSYSRGGNTGELFF.